The clone carrying this TCR beta chain was detected many times. This entry comes from a study of T cells after yellow fever vaccination. At the level of the study: Cell sorting separated EM, EMRA, CM and Tscm memory subsets by CD3, CD45RA, CCR7 and CD95.

TCR cDNA, made by 5'RACE template switching, carried an added universal primer site and UMIs. MiXCR, run by TCRdb on the 5' RACE reads, gives a single entry per CDR3 protein. The table has under 50,000 distinct CDR3 sequences, just under 6.5% seen once. Study-level results: Researchers cautioned that FACS-sorted repertoires could harbor abundant clonotypes contaminating from the bulk population. Sorted memory subsets showed almost no vaccine-responding clonotypes on day 0.

There are 11 residues in the CDR3. Trimming removed 3 bases at V and 8 bases at J, with 8 bases between. Germline CDR1 DFQATT, CDR2 SNEGSKA (reference sequence). The input for sequencing was PBMCs, either bulk or a sorted T-cell subset (CD4+, CD8+, memory, or dextramer-sorted; not recorded which), taken 45 days after the yellow fever booster vaccination. The chain couples TRBV20-1 to TRBJ2-1; D gene unclear. This clonotype was obtained from a man between 25 and 39 years old who received the YFV17D yellow fever vaccine. Here the CDR3 reads CSASSRDEQFF. The CDR3 nucleotides are TGCAGTGCTAGCTCCAGAGATGAGCAGTTCTTC.